The following is a TCR beta chain sequence with its context. This CDR3 has 17 residues. Germline CDR1 and CDR2: LNHDA and SQIVND (reference sequence). Trimming took 5 bases from V and 0 from J; bases not matched to a gene: 4. Profiled with immunoSEQ multiplex PCR; TCRdb holds only in-frame clones, not every one. The profile shows about 77,000 clones, 80% of them singletons. These data originate in a study of blood T cell repertoires in COVID-19. Study information: COVID-19 samples from acute and convalescent phases originated in the United States, Italy and Spain. In each case, the material was cDNA or gDNA derived from T cells, B-cell-depleted T cells, or PBMCs.

The J gene is TRBJ2-6, the V gene TRBV19, with 10 bases that match TRBD1. The sequenced sample consisted of peripheral blood. This clonotype originated in a woman in her sixties or seventies with acute or convalescent COVID-19. CDR3 protein: CASSPGTGVSGANVLTF. The CDR3 DNA is TGTGCCAGTAGTCCCGGGACAGGGGTCTCTGGGGCCAACGTCCTGACTTTC.